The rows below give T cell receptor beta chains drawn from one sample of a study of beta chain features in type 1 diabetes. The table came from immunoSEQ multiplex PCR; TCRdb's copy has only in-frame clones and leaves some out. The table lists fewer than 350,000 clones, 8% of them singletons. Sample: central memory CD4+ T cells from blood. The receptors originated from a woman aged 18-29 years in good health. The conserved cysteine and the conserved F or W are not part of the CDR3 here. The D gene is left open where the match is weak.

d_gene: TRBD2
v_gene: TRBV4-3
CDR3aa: ASSQDRGGREQF

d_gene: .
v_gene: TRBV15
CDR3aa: ATRGWRAADTQY

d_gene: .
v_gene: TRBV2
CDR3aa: ASAVGQSSGNEQF

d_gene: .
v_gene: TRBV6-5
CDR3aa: ASKRTVSGNTIY

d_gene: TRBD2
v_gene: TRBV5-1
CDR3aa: ASSIVGTSDTGELF

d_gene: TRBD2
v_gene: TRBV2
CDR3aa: ASSASAGGGNIQY

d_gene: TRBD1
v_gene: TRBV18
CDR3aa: ASSPNPGGGQTQY

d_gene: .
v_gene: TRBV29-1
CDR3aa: SVDLLEETQY

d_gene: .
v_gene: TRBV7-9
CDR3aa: ASSLEPYGYT

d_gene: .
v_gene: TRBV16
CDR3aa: ASSGGGEQY

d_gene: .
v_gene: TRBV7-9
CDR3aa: ASSPFGGSGANVLT

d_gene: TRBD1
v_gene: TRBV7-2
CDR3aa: ASSLPLTGRDEKLF

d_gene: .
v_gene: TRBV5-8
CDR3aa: ASSLGRDPTDEQF

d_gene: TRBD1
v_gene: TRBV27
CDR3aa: ASSSPGGQETQY

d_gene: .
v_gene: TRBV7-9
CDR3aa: ASSHLGARVTKNIQY

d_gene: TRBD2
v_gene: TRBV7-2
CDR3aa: ASSYPSGTSNNEQF

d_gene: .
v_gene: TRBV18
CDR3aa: ASSQGLNTEAF

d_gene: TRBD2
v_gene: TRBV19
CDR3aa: ATTPTGGTHNEQF

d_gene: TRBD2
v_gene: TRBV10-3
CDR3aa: AISSTSGLSYEQY

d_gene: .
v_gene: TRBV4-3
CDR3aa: ASSQGRSARRAYNEQF

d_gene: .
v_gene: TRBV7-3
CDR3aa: ASSPSATDEQF

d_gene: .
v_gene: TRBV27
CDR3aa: ASSFRQWETQY

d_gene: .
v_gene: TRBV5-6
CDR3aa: ASSLPPRGTQY

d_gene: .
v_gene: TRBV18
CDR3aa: ASSPDRYNEKLF

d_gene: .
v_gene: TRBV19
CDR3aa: ASTNWAGRQMPLH

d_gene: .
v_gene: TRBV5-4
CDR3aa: ASQALPRTDYGYT